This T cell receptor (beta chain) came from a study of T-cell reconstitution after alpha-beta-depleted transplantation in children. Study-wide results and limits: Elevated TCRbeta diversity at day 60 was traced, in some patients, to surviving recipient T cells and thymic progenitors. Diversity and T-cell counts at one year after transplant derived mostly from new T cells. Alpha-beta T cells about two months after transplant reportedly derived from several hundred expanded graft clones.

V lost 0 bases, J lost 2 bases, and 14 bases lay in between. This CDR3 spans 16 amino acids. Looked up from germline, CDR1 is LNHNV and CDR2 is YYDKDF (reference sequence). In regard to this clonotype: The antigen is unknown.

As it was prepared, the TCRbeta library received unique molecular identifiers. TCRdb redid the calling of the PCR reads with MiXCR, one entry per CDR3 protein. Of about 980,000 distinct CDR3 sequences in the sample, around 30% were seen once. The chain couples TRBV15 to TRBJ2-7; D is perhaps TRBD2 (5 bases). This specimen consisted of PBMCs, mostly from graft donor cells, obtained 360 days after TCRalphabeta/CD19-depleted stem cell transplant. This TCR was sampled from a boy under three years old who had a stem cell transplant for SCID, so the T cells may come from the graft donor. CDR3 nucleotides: TGTGCCACCAGCAGAGATTATACGGGGTCCCCCTACGAGCAGTACTTC. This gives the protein CATSRDYTGSPYEQYF.